This T cell receptor beta chain was captured in a study of blood T cell repertoires in COVID-19. Here immunoSEQ multiplex PCR was the method, and the copy in TCRdb shows in-frame clones only, minus some. The table lists fewer than 300,000 clones, around 89% of them singletons, with 8% to 10% in the top ten. Input material: PBMCs or T cells enriched from blood (not recorded which). The receptor was isolated from a man aged 40-49 years who had recovered from COVID-19.

The CDR3 loop reads CASRPFGTGGTEAFF. The CDR3 bases are TGTGCCAGCAGGCCCTTCGGGACAGGGGGCACTGAAGCTTTCTTT. The chain uses TRBV6-5 and TRBJ1-1, with 11 positions matching TRBD1. This CDR3 has 15 residues. Per germline, CDR1 MNHEY and CDR2 SVGAGI. J gave up 4 bases and V 6 bases, and 7 bases lay outside the gene matches.